This T cell receptor (beta chain) stems from a study of T cells in Graves' hyperthyroidism and ophthalmopathy. The wider study: The blood sample was taken at first diagnosis, before treatment began. Findings and caveats of the study: Among clonotypes expanded in thyroid above 0.001, most were also found in blood. Ophthalmopathy, as predicted by the model, came a median about seven months after the prediction. A 13 V-J model separated ophthalmopathy from stable hyperthyroidism.

Trimming cost V 2 bases and J 1 base, with 12 bases left between them. This CDR3 region has 16 residues. Per germline, CDR1 MDHEN and CDR2 SYDVKM. On this clonotype: Its antigen is unidentified. A much larger clonotype is one base distant, so this may be a read error.

Researchers amplified the TCR beta CDR3 regions from RNA transcripts. The HTBI primer set was used in a first-round RT-PCR of the TCR CDR3. TCRdb re-analysed the multiplex PCR reads in MiXCR, keeping a single row per CDR3 protein. The table lists around 350,000 distinct CDR3 sequences, 15% of them singletons. The TCR comes from a woman aged 60-75 years with Graves' ophthalmopathy. The chain is built from TRBV28 and TRBJ2-4, with D perhaps TRBD1 (5 bases). Sequencing was carried out using blood. CDR3 coding DNA: TGTGCCAGCAGTTTAGACAGAGTTATGGCCAAAAACATTCAGTACTTC. This gives the protein CASSLDRVMAKNIQYF.